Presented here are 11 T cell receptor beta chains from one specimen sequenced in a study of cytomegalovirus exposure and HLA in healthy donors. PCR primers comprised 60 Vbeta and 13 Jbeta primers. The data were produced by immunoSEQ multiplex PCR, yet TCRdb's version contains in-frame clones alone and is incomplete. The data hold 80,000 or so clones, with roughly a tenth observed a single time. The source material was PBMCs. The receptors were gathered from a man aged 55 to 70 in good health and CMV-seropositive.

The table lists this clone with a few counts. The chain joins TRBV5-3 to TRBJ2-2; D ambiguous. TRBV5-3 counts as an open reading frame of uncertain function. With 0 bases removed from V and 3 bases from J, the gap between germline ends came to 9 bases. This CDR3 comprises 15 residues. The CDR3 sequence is CARSLGGGYTGELFF. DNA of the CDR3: TGTGCCAGAAGCTTGGGCGGTGGGTACACCGGGGAGCTGTTTTTT.

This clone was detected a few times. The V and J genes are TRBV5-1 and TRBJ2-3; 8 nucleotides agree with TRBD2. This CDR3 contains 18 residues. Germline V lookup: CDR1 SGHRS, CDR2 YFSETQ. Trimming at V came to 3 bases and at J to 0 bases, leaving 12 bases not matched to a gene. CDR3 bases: TGCGCCAGCAGCTCGGTCCCCGGGAGGGCCCTGAGCACAGATACGCAGTATTTT. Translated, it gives CASSSVPGRALSTDTQYF. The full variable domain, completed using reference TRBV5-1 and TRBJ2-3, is KAGVTQTPRYLIKTRGQQVTLSCSPISGHRSVSWYQQTPGQGLQFLFEYFSETQRNKGNFPGRFSGRQFSNSRSEMNVSTLELGDSALYLCASSSVPGRALSTDTQYFGPGTRLTVL.

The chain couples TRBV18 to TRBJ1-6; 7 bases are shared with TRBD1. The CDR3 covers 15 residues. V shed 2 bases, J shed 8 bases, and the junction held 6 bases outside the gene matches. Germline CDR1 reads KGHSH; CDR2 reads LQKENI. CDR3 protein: CASSPGGGGHSPLHF. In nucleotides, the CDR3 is TGTGCCAGCTCACCAGGAGGGGGCGGGCATTCACCCCTCCACTTT.

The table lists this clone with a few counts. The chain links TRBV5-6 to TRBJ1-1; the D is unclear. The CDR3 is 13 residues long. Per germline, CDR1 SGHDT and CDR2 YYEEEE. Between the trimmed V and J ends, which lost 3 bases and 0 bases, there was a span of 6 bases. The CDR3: CASSSTVNTEAFF. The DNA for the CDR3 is TGTGCCAGCAGCTCTACGGTGAACACTGAAGCTTTCTTT.

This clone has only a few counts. The CDR3 DNA follows: TGTGCCACCAGCAGGGGACAGGTGGGAGATGAGCAGTTCTTC. Encoded protein: CATSRGQVGDEQFF. The chain joins TRBV15 to TRBJ2-1; TRBD1 matches at 8 bases. CDR1 and CDR2 from the germline V gene are LNHNV and YYDKDF (reference sequence). CDR3 size: 14 residues. V lost 3 bases to trimming and J lost 8 bases; unmatched junction nucleotides: 6.

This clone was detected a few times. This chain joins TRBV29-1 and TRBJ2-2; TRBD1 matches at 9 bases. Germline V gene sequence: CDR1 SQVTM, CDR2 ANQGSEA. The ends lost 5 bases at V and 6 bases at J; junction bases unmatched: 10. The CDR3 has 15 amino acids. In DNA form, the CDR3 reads TGCAGCGTTAAGTATCCGGGACAGGGTTCCGGGGAGCTGTTTTTT. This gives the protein CSVKYPGQGSGELFF.

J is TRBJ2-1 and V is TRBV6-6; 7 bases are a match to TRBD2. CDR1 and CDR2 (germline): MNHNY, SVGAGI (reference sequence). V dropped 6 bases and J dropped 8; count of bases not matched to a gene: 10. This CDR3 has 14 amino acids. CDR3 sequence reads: CASRLLSGADEQFF. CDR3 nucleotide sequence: TGTGCCAGCAGGCTCTTGAGCGGGGCCGATGAGCAGTTCTTC.

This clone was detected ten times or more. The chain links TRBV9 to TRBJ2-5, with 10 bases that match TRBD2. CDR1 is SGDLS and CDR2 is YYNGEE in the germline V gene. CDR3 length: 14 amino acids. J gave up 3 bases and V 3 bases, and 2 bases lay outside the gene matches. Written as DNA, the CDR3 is TGTGCCAGCAGCGAAGCGGGGGGGGAAGAGACCCAGTACTTC. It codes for CASSEAGGEETQYF. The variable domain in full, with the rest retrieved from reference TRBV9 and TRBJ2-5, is DSGVTQTPKHLITATGQRVTLRCSPRSGDLSVYWYQQSLDQGLQFLIQYYNGEERAKGNILERFSAQQFPDLHSELNLSSLELGDSALYFCASSEAGGEETQYFGPGTRLLVL.

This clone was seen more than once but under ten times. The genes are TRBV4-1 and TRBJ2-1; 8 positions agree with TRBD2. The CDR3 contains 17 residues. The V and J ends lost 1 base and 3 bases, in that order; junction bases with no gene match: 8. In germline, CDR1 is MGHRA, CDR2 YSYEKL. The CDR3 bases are TGCGCCAGCAGCCAAGTCAATCTGGGACTAGACTACAATGAGCAGTTCTTC. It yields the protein CASSQVNLGLDYNEQFF.

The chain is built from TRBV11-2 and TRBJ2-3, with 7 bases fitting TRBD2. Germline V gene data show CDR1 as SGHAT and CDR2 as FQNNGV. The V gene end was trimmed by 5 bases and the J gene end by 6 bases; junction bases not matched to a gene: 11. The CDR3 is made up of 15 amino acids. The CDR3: CASSEGSSGKDTQYF. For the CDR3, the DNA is TGTGCCAGCAGCGAGGGTTCGAGCGGGAAGGATACGCAGTATTTT.

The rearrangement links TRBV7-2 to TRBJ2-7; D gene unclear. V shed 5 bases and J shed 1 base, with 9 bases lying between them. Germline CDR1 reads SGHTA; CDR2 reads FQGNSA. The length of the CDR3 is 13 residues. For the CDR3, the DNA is TGTGCCAGCAGCCCGACATATTCCTACGAGCAGTACGTC. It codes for CASSPTYSYEQYV.